The entry that follows covers one T cell receptor beta chain sequence. Original methodology: For nucleated cells, counts were estimated from reference gene primer amplification. Profiled with immunoSEQ multiplex PCR; TCRdb holds only in-frame clones, not every one. V, J and clone size were drawn from that table, and D and trimming were deduced from the DNA. This sample has around 55,000 clones; approximately 90% occur once, and the top ten carry 3% to 4%. These data originate in a study of blood T cell repertoires in COVID-19. In the study overall: Samples came from the United States, Italy and Spain, spanning acute and convalescent COVID-19.

With 4 bases removed from V and 5 bases from J, the gap between germline ends came to 12 bases. Germline CDR1 reads SGHRS; CDR2 reads YFSETQ. This CDR3 spans 13 amino acids. The Seattle patients, enrolled during active infection, were followed longitudinally. The sequenced material came from peripheral blood. This sequence joins TRBV5-1 and TRBJ2-5; weak D call: TRBD2 (6 bases). This receptor was identified in a man aged 40-50 years with COVID-19, enrolled during active disease. In DNA, the CDR3 is TGCGCCAGCAGCCCCACTGGGAGGGAGACCCAGTACTTC. Amino acids: CASSPTGRETQYF. Variable domain in full (rest from reference TRBV5-1 and TRBJ2-5): KAGVTQTPRYLIKTRGQQVTLSCSPISGHRSVSWYQQTPGQGLQFLFEYFSETQRNKGNFPGRFSGRQFSNSRSEMNVSTLELGDSALYLCASSPTGRETQYFGPGTRLLVL.